This TCR beta chain derives from a study of identifying expanded T cells in peripheral blood. Study observations and caveats: Approximately two-week clone count variance significantly increased as total template count grew. Differentially abundant clones: around 1.2 between replicates, around 16 at around 2 weeks, 18 to 20 at four.

As concerns this clone: Its antigen is not identified.

The repertoire was sequenced with immunoSEQ multiplex PCR; TCRdb's copy has only in-frame clones and lacks some. The sample has approximately 97,000 clones; approximately 88% are singletons. V lost 2 bases to trimming and J lost 0 bases, with 6 bases between them. The CDR3 has 13 residues. The V gene's germline CDR1 is SGHDT and CDR2 YYEEEE. During the collection period, no donor immune events like infections were recorded. The sample consisted of blood. This chain joins TRBV5-6 and TRBJ2-7; no clear D. The receptor's source is a person aged 18 to 69 in good health. This CDR3 is CASSFADSYEQYF. CDR3 nucleotides: TGTGCCAGCAGCTTCGCAGACTCCTACGAGCAGTACTTC.